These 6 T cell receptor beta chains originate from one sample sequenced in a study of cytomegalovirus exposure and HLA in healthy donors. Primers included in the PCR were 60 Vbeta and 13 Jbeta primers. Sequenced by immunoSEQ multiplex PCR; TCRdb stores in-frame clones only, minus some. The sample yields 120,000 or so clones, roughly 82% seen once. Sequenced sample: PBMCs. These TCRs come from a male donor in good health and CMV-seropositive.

This CDR3 reads CASSPSGELFF. The CDR3 nucleotides are TGTGCCAGCAGCCCGTCCGGGGAGCTGTTTTTT. The chain employs TRBV5-5 and TRBJ2-2; D unresolved. The germline V gene encodes CDR1 SGHKS and CDR2 YYEKEE (reference sequence). This CDR3 has 11 amino acids. V was clipped by 4 bases and J by 6 bases, with 4 bases between them.

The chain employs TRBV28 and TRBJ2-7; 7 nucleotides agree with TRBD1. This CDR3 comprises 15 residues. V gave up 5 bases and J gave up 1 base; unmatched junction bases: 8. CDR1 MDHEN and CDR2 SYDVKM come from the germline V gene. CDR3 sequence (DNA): TGTGCCAGCAGTACTGGGACAGTGGAGTCCTACGAGCAGTACTTC. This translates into CASSTGTVESYEQYF.

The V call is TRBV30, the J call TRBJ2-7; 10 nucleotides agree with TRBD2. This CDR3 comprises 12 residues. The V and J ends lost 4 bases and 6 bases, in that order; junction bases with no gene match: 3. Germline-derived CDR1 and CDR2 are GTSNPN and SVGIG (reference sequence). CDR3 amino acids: CAWISGRREQYF. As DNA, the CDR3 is TGTGCCTGGATTAGCGGGAGGCGCGAGCAGTACTTC.

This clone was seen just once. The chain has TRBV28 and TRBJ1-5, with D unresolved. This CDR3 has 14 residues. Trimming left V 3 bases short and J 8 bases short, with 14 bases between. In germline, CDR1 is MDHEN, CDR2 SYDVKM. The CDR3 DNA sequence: TGTGCCAGCAGTTTGTCTCTTCAATCAGAGCCCCAGCATTTT. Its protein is CASSLSLQSEPQHF. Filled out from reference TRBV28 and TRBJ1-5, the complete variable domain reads DVKVTQSSRYLVKRTGEKVFLECVQDMDHENMFWYRQDPGLGLRLIYFSYDVKMKEKGDIPEGYSVSREKKERFSLILESASTNQTSMYLCASSLSLQSEPQHFGDGTRLSIL.

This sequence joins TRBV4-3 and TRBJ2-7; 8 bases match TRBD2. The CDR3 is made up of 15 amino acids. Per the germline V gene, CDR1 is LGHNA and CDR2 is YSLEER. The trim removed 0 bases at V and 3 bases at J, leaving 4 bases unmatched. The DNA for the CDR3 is TGCGCCAGCAGCCAAGATACGGGGGGGGGCTACGAGCAGTACTTC. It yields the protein CASSQDTGGGYEQYF.

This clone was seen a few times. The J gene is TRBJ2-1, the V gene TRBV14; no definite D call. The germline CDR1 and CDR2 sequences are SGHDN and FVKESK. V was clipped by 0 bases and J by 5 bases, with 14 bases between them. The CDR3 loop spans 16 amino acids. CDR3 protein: CASSQEPGLGHNEQFF. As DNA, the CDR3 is TGTGCCAGCAGCCAAGAGCCCGGCCTAGGTCACAATGAGCAGTTCTTC.